A selection of T cell receptor beta chains follows, all from one sample in a study of identical twins. TCRdb called the 5' RACE reads again in MiXCR, with one record for every CDR3 protein. The profile covers some 690,000 distinct CDR3 sequences, with roughly 20% appearing a single time and 4.3% taken by the ten largest. These same data were also listed under a study on T cells expressing NK-cell markers.

Sequencing input: PBMCs. All receptors derive from a woman aged 18-35 years in good health. The conserved cysteine and the conserved F or W are not part of the CDR3 here. Clone size appears in some rows only: once, few, many, or a class for an expanded clone.

length	V	size	J	CDR3
13	TRBV6-1	.	TRBJ1-5	ASGAGRGGNQPQH
12	TRBV12-3/TRBV12-4	.	TRBJ2-1	ASSPGTPYNEQF
12	TRBV7-6	.	TRBJ1-1	ASSDQGGWTEAF
13	TRBV12-3/TRBV12-4	few	TRBJ1-6	ASRSRHTYNSPLH
16	TRBV4-3	.	TRBJ2-5	ASSQDRVRQGGQETQY
14	TRBV5-5	.	TRBJ1-3	ASSSRHLSSGNTIY
12	TRBV9	.	TRBJ1-1	ASSVVGASTEAF
14	TRBV12-3/TRBV12-4	.	TRBJ2-1	ASSLTGTAPIDEQF
11	TRBV29-1	few	TRBJ2-5	SVARSGWETQY
14	TRBV2	few	TRBJ2-2	ASSRRDRGNTGELF
13	TRBV7-9	.	TRBJ2-1	ASSSYESSYNEQF
11	TRBV27	once	TRBJ2-3	ASREQGTDTQY
14	TRBV7-9	few	TRBJ1-2	ASSPDRAWTLDGYT
13	TRBV12-3/TRBV12-4	.	TRBJ2-7	ASSHARETSYEQY
11	TRBV4-3	.	TRBJ2-1	ASSRETFNEQF
12	TRBV20-1	.	TRBJ2-7	SARKTPDSYEQY
16	TRBV10-3	few	TRBJ2-6	AISADSGTSTGANVLT
11	TRBV6-5	.	TRBJ2-1	ASRIDGYNEQF
13	TRBV7-6	few	TRBJ1-1	ASSSTNGMNTEAF
11	TRBV20-1	.	TRBJ2-1	SAHSRLANEQF
11	TRBV20-1	.	TRBJ1-1	SARSSGYTEAF
14	TRBV12-3/TRBV12-4	few	TRBJ1-1	ASSLGRAGRNTEAF
13	TRBV10-3	many	TRBJ1-5	AISDQGDSNQPQH
12	TRBV20-1	.	TRBJ2-7	SAPSGGDSYEQY
10	TRBV5-1	.	TRBJ2-5	ASRWLQETQY
12	TRBV9	.	TRBJ2-1	ASSVTSANNEQF
14	TRBV20-1	.	TRBJ2-3	SARDLSSFLTDTQY
12	TRBV7-9	.	TRBJ1-4	ASSLMSGSEKLF
13	TRBV5-1	.	TRBJ1-5	ASSLSTGSNQPQH
13	TRBV5-1	.	TRBJ2-7	ASSPSLDATYEQY
14	TRBV6-5	.	TRBJ2-1	ASSYLATGQYNEQF
9	TRBV20-1	.	TRBJ1-2	SAIWTATYT
10	TRBV29-1	.	TRBJ2-1	SVAGGTYEQF
13	TRBV5-5	many	TRBJ1-1	ASSGEGDERTEAF
12	TRBV7-2	.	TRBJ2-7	ASSKRGRSYEQY
13	TRBV5-1	.	TRBJ2-6	ASSAAISGANVLT
14	TRBV9	few	TRBJ1-2	ASSLRDKPFDYGYT
12	TRBV20-1	.	TRBJ2-1	SAQGWGGSNEQF
13	TRBV9	many	TRBJ2-7	ASSVGIAGTYEQY
13	TRBV20-1	many	TRBJ2-3	SARVTSGVRDTQY
12	TRBV20-1	once	TRBJ1-2	SASLSWREGGYT
12	TRBV12-3/TRBV12-4	few	TRBJ2-5	ASRMRGAVETQY
13	TRBV6-2/TRBV6-3	.	TRBJ2-1	ASTPPGTSGNEQF
13	TRBV6-1	.	TRBJ2-7	ASSDGGQGANEQY
13	TRBV20-1	few	TRBJ2-7	SASRLPGLLYEQY
12	TRBV12-3/TRBV12-4	few	TRBJ2-1	ASRPLAPYNEQF
11	TRBV11-3	few	TRBJ2-7	AGRGGRDGEQY
11	TRBV4-3	.	TRBJ2-7	ASSQEDGSTQY
11	TRBV29-1	few	TRBJ2-5	SLWTSGGETQY
14	TRBV6-1	few	TRBJ2-7	ASSLHRDRGPYEQY
12	TRBV3-1	.	TRBJ1-1	ASSQDWQNTEAF
15	TRBV24-1	.	TRBJ2-3	ATSAQPGQGTPDTQY
13	TRBV6-2/TRBV6-3	.	TRBJ2-2	ASRRAGGHTGELF
13	TRBV20-1	few	TRBJ2-6	SARPLYEGANVLT
14	TRBV6-4	.	TRBJ2-5	ASSRVGGLGGETQY
12	TRBV30	few	TRBJ1-5	AWGRRQGTQPQH
10	TRBV6-5	few	TRBJ1-4	ASSHRGEKLF
12	TRBV2	few	TRBJ1-2	ASRQGRGPTGYT
13	TRBV10-3	few	TRBJ2-1	AISTRLAGGDEQF
16	TRBV11-1	once	TRBJ2-5	ASSSPPGLASFQETQY